This entry describes one TCR beta chain. Its antigen has not been determined. No per-base quality is available; no much larger clone lies one base away. Using a constant-region primer and ProtoScript II reverse transcriptase, TCRbeta-specific cDNA was reverse-transcribed from 500 to 650 ng total RNA. TCRbeta libraries were built with three nested multiplex PCR rounds, a slightly modified ARM-PCR procedure. Multiplex TRBV1-TRBV30 forward primers and a Cbeta reverse primer were used in the first two PCR rounds, each of which was run for around 9 cycles. A final 25-cycle PCR with Deep VentR polymerase added sample barcodes and Illumina adapters. Before sequencing, amplicons of 200-500 bp were purified from gel using a QIAquick gel extraction kit. An Illumina HiSeq 2500 was used to sequence the TCRbeta amplicons, generating 250-bp paired-end reads. The original methods were these. To recover full CDR3 sequences, reads were quality-trimmed using Trimmomatic v0.33 and paired reads were then merged using FLASH v1.2.11. V, D and J germline segments were assigned to the rearranged TCRbeta sequences using MiGEC v1.2.1b. Clonotype statistics and Shannon-Wiener diversity indices were computed with VDJtools v1.0.0. Except for diversity analysis, only the 250 most abundant clonotypes of each sample were used in subsequent analyses to reduce sampling bias. The public sequencing data were trimmed at Q25 with fastp and processed into clonotypes with MiXCR by TCRdb, which kept only in-frame beta chains. Each entry is one CDR3 protein sequence, shown with its most common DNA and genes. TCRdb's processing, not the authors' own work, is the source of the V and J calls. The sample includes around 80,000 distinct CDR3 sequences, with about 75% observed a single time. The ten top clones hold less than 30% of the sample.

This record belongs to a study of tumor-infiltrating lymphocytes in primary liver carcinoma (dated by TCRdb to about 2017). Some background on the complete study: The five patients, three men and two women aged 30 to 69 years, had hepatocellular carcinoma (four) or combined HCC and intrahepatic cholangiocarcinoma (one). The five patients had tumors of stage T1-T3 N0M0, with maximum diameters ranging from 4.2 to 10 cm. A total of about 35 specimens from 5 patients, comprising some 25 tumor regions, 5 adjacent noncancerous liver tissues and 5 peripheral blood samples, were covered by TCRbeta repertoire sequencing. Across five regions of each liver tumor, along with adjacent normal tissue and blood, the study brought together TCRbeta repertoire sequencing, expression microarrays and whole-exome sequencing. Roughly 3.5 to 7.5 million productive TCRbeta reads were obtained per sample, and no significant difference in read depth was found between tissue types. High reproducibility was observed for the technical replicate repertoires, with mean shared-clone rates roughly 0.89 and correlation coefficients above 0.95.

Total RNA and DNA were co-extracted without cell sorting from approximately 20-30 mg of bulk tissue using the AllPrep DNA/RNA mini kit. Roughly five patients with histopathologically diagnosed primary liver carcinoma underwent surgical resection in China between November 2015 and 2016. At the time of sampling, the patients were treatment-naive and had chronic HBV infection. Fresh tumor and adjacent tissue pieces were bisected; one half was stored in RNAlater at -80°C, the other sent for histology. Overall study results and their limits: With just four to six patients in the study, the authors point out that the findings should be validated in a larger study. Because the samples were bulk and unsorted, CD4+ and CD8+ T cell repertoires could not be compared. Because sequencing covered only the TCR beta chain and unpaired alpha chains were not captured, true repertoire diversity is likely underestimated. The top 250 clones accounted for a significantly greater share of the repertoire in tumors than in blood (p = 0.039). Consistent with antigen-driven expansion, pairs of tumor regions showed higher repertoire overlap (mean roughly 36%) than either tumor-adjacent pairs (about 17%) or tumor-blood pairs (roughly 14%).

CDR3 length: 16 amino acids, cysteine to phenylalanine. Only the CDR3 portion is preserved as DNA: 48 bases, with reading frame beginning at the first base. Trimming removed 5 bases from V and 7 bases from J; the gene matches leave 12 bases unexplained. The germline V gene (reference sequence) gives CDR1 as SGHNT and CDR2 as YYREEE. The chain couples TRBV5-4 to TRBJ2-2, with 9 bases matching TRBD2. The specimen was tumor-adjacent normal liver tissue. The sequence came from a man between 35 and 55 years old with primary liver carcinoma and hepatitis B virus infection. At the DNA level, the sequence is TGTGCCAGCAGTTTGCCAAGCGGGAGGACCATCGGGGAGCTGTTTTTT. This codes for CASSLPSGRTIGELFF.